This record concerns one TCR beta chain sequence. Its target is unknown. Terminally differentiated effector memory CD45RA+ cells were left out of the naive CD8 fraction, which was CD45RO-negative and positively selected for CCR7. V lost 4 bases to trimming and J lost 9 bases; unmatched junction nucleotides: 12. The V gene's germline CDR1 is MNHEY and CDR2 SMNVEV (reference sequence). This CDR3 has 17 amino acids. The authors loaded 150 to 250 ng DNA, 27,000 or so T cell genomes, into sorted-subset replicate PCRs. Here immunoSEQ multiplex PCR was the method, and the copy in TCRdb shows in-frame clones only, minus some. The data contain about 2.1 million clones, approximately 94% of them singletons. The record originates from a study of shared clonotypes between healthy human individuals. Study-wide background: Donors, aged 18 to 49, were a couple of women and three men. Every donor yielded three CD4 naive, three CD4 memory, two CD8 naive and one CD8 memory plate. Study observations and caveats: With a handful of donors compared, roughly 4.9% of naive CD4 clonotypes were shared.

The genes are TRBV27 and TRBJ2-1; TRBD2 matches at 13 bases. The material sequenced was naive CD8+ T cells from PBMCs. The receptor's source is a man aged 18 to 35 in good health. Some clones in this sample may be carry-over from other donors' samples. CDR3 DNA: TGTGCCAGCAGTTACCTCCACGGGACTAGCGGGAAGGTTGAGCAGTTCTTC. Translated, it gives CASSYLHGTSGKVEQFF.